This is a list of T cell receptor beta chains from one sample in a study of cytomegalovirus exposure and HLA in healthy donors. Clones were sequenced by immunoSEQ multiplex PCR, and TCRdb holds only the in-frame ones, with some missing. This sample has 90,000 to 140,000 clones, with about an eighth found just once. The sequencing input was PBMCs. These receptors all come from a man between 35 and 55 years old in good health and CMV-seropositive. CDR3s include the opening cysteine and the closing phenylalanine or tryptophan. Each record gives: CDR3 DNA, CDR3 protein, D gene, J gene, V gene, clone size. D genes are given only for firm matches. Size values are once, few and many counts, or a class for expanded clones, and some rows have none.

CDR3 DNA: TGTGCCAGCAAAGTAGGGGGGGACTACTATGGCTACACCTTC
CDR3 protein: CASKVGGDYYGYTF
D gene: -
J gene: TRBJ1-2
V gene: TRBV6-5
clone size: few

CDR3 DNA: TGCGCCAGCAGAAGACTAGCGGGAGTCCCAGATACGCAGTATTTT
CDR3 protein: CASRRLAGVPDTQYF
D gene: TRBD2
J gene: TRBJ2-3
V gene: TRBV10-2
clone size: -

CDR3 DNA: TGTGCCAGTACCCCGGTTAGCGGGAGTACCTACGAGCAGTACTTC
CDR3 protein: CASTPVSGSTYEQYF
D gene: TRBD2
J gene: TRBJ2-7
V gene: TRBV19
clone size: few

CDR3 DNA: TGTGCCAGCAGTGCAACCACAGGGGAAGGGCAGTACTTC
CDR3 protein: CASSATTGEGQYF
D gene: TRBD1
J gene: TRBJ2-7
V gene: TRBV6-5
clone size: -

CDR3 DNA: TGTGCCAGCAGCCCGTCGGACAGATTGAACACTGAAGCTTTCTTT
CDR3 protein: CASSPSDRLNTEAFF
D gene: -
J gene: TRBJ1-1
V gene: TRBV4-2
clone size: few

CDR3 DNA: TGCGCCAGCAGGACTAGCGGGAGGACCTACGAGCAGTACTTC
CDR3 protein: CASRTSGRTYEQYF
D gene: TRBD2
J gene: TRBJ2-7
V gene: TRBV5-1
clone size: few

CDR3 DNA: TGTGCCAGCAGTTTGGAGGGAGCAATAAAGACCCAGTACTTC
CDR3 protein: CASSLEGAIKTQYF
D gene: -
J gene: TRBJ2-5
V gene: TRBV27
clone size: -

CDR3 DNA: TGTGCCAGCAGCGCCCGGGACACTTCCTACGAGCAGTACTTC
CDR3 protein: CASSARDTSYEQYF
D gene: -
J gene: TRBJ2-7
V gene: TRBV7-9
clone size: few

CDR3 DNA: TGCGCCAGCAGCCCGGAGACTAGCGGAGCCGGGGAGCTGTTTTTT
CDR3 protein: CASSPETSGAGELFF
D gene: TRBD2
J gene: TRBJ2-2
V gene: TRBV5-1
clone size: -

CDR3 DNA: TGTGCCAGCAGCCTTGGACAGGGTGTCACTAATGAAAAACTGTTTTTT
CDR3 protein: CASSLGQGVTNEKLFF
D gene: TRBD1
J gene: TRBJ1-4
V gene: TRBV7-9
clone size: few

CDR3 DNA: TGTGCCAGCAGTCCATACGACAGGGGACTAAACTATGGCTACACCTTC
CDR3 protein: CASSPYDRGLNYGYTF
D gene: TRBD1
J gene: TRBJ1-2
V gene: TRBV2
clone size: -

CDR3 DNA: TGTGCCAGCAGTCGGGGGACAGGGACCTACAATGAGCAGTTCTTC
CDR3 protein: CASSRGTGTYNEQFF
D gene: TRBD1
J gene: TRBJ2-1
V gene: TRBV6-5
clone size: few

CDR3 DNA: TGTGCCAGCAGTTACGGGAGGGGGGAAAAACTGTTTTTT
CDR3 protein: CASSYGRGEKLFF
D gene: -
J gene: TRBJ1-4
V gene: TRBV6-5
clone size: few

CDR3 DNA: TGCGCCAGCAGGGGGAGTACCAATCAGCCCCAGCATTTT
CDR3 protein: CASRGSTNQPQHF
D gene: -
J gene: TRBJ1-5
V gene: TRBV10-2
clone size: few